This is a list of T cell receptor beta chains from one sample in a study of OX40 agonist ivuxolimab in advanced cancers. The method was immunoSEQ multiplex PCR; TCRdb's version includes in-frame clones alone and lacks a portion of them. The sample records 45,000 to 50,000 clones, 89% being singletons. Sequences were derived from CD4+ or CD8+ T cells sorted from blood, sampled in a trial of the OX40 agonist ivuxolimab. These TCRs come from an adult with an advanced solid tumor such as melanoma, head and neck, liver or kidney cancer. CDR3s include the opening cysteine and the closing phenylalanine or tryptophan. D genes are given only for firm matches. Size tells how often a clone was seen (once, few, many) or the class of an expanded clone, and some rows leave it out.

14	.	TRBV4-3	.	TRBJ2-7	TGCGCCAGCAGCCAAGAAACAGGCTTCTACGAGCAGTACTTC	CASSQETGFYEQYF
16	.	TRBV7-2	.	TRBJ2-4	TGTGCCAGCAGCACAAGGGGGGGACAGGAAAAAAACATTCAGTACTTC	CASSTRGGQEKNIQYF
15	.	TRBV2	.	TRBJ2-1	TGTGCCAGCAGTGAGTGGGGCGGCCCCGGGAATGAGCAGTTCTTC	CASSEWGGPGNEQFF
17	.	TRBV27	TRBD2	TRBJ2-1	TGTGCCAGCAGCCATAACCCTAGCGGGGGGGAAGACAATGAGCAGTTCTTC	CASSHNPSGGEDNEQFF
19	once	TRBV5-1	TRBD1	TRBJ2-3	TGCGCCAGCAGCTTTGGCGGGCTGTCTCGACAGGGGGCGACAGATACGCAGTATTTT	CASSFGGLSRQGATDTQYF
14	.	TRBV6-1	.	TRBJ1-5	TGTGCCAGCACCTGGAGTTTAGGGGTCCAGCCCCAGCATTTT	CASTWSLGVQPQHF
14	.	TRBV5-5	TRBD1	TRBJ1-2	TGTGCCAGCAGCCTCAGAGGGACAGGGGATGGCTACACCTTC	CASSLRGTGDGYTF
16	.	TRBV12-5	TRBD2	TRBJ2-1	TGTGCTAGTGGTCTTTGGACTAGCGGGAGGATCAATGAGCAGTTCTTC	CASGLWTSGRINEQFF
15	.	TRBV6-5	TRBD1	TRBJ2-3	TGTGCCAGCAGTCTCCGGGACAGAAGCACAGATACGCAGTATTTT	CASSLRDRSTDTQYF
13	.	TRBV10-2	.	TRBJ2-1	TGCGCCAGCAAAGCCTCCTCCTACAATGAGCAGTTCTTC	CASKASSYNEQFF
15	many	TRBV25-1	TRBD2	TRBJ2-5	TGTGCCAGCAGTGCAGGACTAGCGGACCAAGAGACCCAGTACTTC	CASSAGLADQETQYF
14	.	TRBV19	.	TRBJ1-4	TGTGCCAGTAGTATCACCCCCTCCGGTGAAAAACTGTTTTTT	CASSITPSGEKLFF